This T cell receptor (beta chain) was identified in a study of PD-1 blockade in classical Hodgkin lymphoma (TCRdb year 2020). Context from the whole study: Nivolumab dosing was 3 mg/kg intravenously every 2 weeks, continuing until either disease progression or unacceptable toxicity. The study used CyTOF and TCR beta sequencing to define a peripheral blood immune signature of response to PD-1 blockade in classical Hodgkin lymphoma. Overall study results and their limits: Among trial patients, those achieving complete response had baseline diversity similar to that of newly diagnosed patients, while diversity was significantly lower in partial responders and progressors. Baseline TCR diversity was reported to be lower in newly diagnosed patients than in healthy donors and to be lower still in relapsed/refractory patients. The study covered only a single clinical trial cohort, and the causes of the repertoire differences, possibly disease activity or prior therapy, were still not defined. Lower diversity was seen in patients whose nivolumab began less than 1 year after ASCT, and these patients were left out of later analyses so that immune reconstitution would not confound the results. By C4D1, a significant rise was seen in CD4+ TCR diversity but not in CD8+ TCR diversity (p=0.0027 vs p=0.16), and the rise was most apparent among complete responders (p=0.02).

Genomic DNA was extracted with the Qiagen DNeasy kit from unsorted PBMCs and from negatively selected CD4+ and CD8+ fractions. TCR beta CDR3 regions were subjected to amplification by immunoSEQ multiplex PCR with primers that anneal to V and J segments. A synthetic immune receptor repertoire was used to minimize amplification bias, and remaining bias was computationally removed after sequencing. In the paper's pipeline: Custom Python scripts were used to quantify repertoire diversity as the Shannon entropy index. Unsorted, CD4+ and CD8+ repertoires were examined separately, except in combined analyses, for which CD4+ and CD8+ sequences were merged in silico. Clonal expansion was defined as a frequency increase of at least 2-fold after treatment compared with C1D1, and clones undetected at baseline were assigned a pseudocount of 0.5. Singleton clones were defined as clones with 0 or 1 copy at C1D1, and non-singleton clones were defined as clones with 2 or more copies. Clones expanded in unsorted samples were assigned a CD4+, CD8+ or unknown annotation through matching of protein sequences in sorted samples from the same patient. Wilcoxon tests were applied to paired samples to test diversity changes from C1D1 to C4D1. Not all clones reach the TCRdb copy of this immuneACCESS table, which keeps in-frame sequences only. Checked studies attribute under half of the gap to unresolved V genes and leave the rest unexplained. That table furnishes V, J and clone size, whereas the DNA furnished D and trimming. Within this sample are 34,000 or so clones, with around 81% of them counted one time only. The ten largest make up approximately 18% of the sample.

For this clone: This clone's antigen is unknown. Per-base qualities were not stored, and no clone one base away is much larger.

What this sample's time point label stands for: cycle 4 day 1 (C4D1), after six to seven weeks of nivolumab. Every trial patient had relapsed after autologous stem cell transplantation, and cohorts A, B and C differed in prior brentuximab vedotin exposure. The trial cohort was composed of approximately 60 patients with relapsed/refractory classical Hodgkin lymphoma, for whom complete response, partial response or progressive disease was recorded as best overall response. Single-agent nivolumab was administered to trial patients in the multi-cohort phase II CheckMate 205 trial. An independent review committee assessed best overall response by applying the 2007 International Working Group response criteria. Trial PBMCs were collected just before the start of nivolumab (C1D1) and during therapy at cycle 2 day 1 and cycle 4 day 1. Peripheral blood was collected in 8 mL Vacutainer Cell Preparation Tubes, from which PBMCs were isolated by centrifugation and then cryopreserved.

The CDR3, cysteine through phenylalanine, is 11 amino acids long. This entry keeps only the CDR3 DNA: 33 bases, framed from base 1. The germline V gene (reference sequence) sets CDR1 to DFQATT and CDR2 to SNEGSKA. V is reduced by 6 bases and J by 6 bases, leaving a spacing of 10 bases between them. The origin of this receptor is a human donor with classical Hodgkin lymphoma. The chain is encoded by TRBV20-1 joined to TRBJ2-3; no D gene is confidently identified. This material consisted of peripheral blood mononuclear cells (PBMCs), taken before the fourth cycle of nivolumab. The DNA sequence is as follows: TGCAGTGCCCAACATTGGGATACGCAGTATTTT. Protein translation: CSAQHWDTQYF.